The clone carrying this T cell receptor (beta chain) was detected a few times. Its target is unknown. CDR1 is MDHEN, CDR2 SYDVKM, per germline. This CDR3 comprises 14 residues. Germline trimming cut 10 bases from V and 0 bases from J; bases unmatched to any gene: 7. The CDR3 regions of TCR beta were amplified from RNA transcripts. First-round RT-PCR with HTBI primers amplified the TCR CDR3 region. A single record per CDR3 protein comes from TCRdb applying MiXCR to the multiplex PCR reads. This sample has about 600,000 distinct CDR3 sequences, with around 16% found just once. The entry originates in a study of T cells in Graves' hyperthyroidism and ophthalmopathy. The study's findings and limits: Most expanded thyroid clonotypes above 0.001 recurred in blood. Before onset, ophthalmopathy was predicted by the model a median roughly six months earlier. By a 13 V-J model, ophthalmopathy was set apart from stable hyperthyroidism.

J is TRBJ2-3 and V is TRBV28; TRBD1 matches 7 bases. The sample comprised blood. The TCR comes from a woman aged 40 to 49 with Graves' ophthalmopathy. This CDR3 is CATQTGSSTDTQYF. DNA for the CDR3: TGTGCCACCCAGACAGGGTCTAGCACAGATACGCAGTATTTT.